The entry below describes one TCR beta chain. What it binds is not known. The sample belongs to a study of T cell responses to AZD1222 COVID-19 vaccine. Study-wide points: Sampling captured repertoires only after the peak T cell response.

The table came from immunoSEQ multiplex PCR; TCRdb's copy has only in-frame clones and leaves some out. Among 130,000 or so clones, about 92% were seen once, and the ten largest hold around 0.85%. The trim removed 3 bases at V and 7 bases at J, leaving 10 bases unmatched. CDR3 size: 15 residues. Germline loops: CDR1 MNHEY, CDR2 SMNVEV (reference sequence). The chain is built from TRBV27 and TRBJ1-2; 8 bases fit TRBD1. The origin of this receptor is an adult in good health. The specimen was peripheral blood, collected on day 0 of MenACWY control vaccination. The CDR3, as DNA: TGTGCCAGCAGTTTTACGGCAGGGGGCGCGGGTGGCTACACCTTC. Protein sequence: CASSFTAGGAGGYTF.